These 17 T cell receptor beta chains were sequenced from one sample in a study of T cell responses to AZD1222 COVID-19 vaccine (dated by TCRdb to the early 2020s). Read against the paper, the sample's time point label means: baseline before first vaccination. Libraries were constructed by the immunoSEQ multiplex PCR assay. Here the immuneACCESS table is served through TCRdb, limited to in-frame sequences with V and J called. Missing clones are a known gap in these copies; in checked studies unresolved V genes cover under half, and the rest lacks a known reason. Present in this sample are roughly 170,000 clones, 85% to 90% of which were seen just once. The ten largest clones add up to about 0.49% of the sample. Sequences were derived from peripheral blood, sampled on day 0 of AZD1222 vaccination. These TCRs come from an adult in good health.

The chain carries TRBV7-3 and TRBJ1-1; 9 nucleotides align to TRBD1. CDR3 length: 13 residues. Looked up from germline, CDR1 is SGHTA and CDR2 is FQGTGA. J lost 4 bases, V lost 5 bases, and 2 bases had no gene match. The CDR3 spells CASSGTGTTEAFF. Here the CDR3 DNA reads TGTGCCAGCAGCGGGACAGGGACCACTGAAGCTTTCTTT.

CDR3: CASSIGPGPLGNIQYF. CDR3 in DNA: TGTGCCAGCAGCATAGGCCCCGGGCCTTTAGGAAACATTCAGTACTTC. The rearrangement links TRBV7-9 to TRBJ2-4; D is undetermined. V was shortened by 5 bases and J by 6 bases, with 20 bases between the two germline ends. Germline-derived CDR1 and CDR2 are SEHNR and FQNEAQ (reference sequence). This CDR3 region has 16 residues.

This chain links TRBV19 with TRBJ2-5; D tentatively reads TRBD1 or TRBD2 (6 bases each). Germline loops: CDR1 LNHDA, CDR2 SQIVND (reference sequence). This CDR3 is 13 amino acids long. V was clipped by 8 bases and J by 4 bases, with 14 bases between them. The CDR3 spells CASLGGRGETQYF. The CDR3 DNA sequence: TGTGCCAGTTTGGGGGGCCGGGGAGAGACCCAGTACTTC. Drawing the rest from reference TRBV19 and TRBJ2-5, the complete variable domain is DGGITQSPKYLFRKEGQNVTLSCEQNLNHDAMYWYRQDPGQGLRLIYYSQIVNDFQKGDIAEGYSVSREKKESFPLTVTSAQKNPTAFYLCASLGGRGETQYFGPGTRLLVL.

The V and J genes are TRBV28 and TRBJ2-7; 7 nucleotides agree with TRBD2. Germline CDR1 reads MDHEN; CDR2 reads SYDVKM. The CDR3 spans 14 residues. Trimming cost V 3 bases and J 1 base; bases outside gene matches: 3. CDR3 nucleotide sequence: TGTGCCAGCAGTTTCCCTAGCGGTTCCTACGAGCAGTACTTC. This gives the protein CASSFPSGSYEQYF.

This sequence joins TRBV11-1 and TRBJ1-3; a possible D gene is TRBD1 (6 bases). V shed 5 bases and J shed 1 base, with 9 bases lying between them. This CDR3 region has 14 residues. Germline assignment: CDR1 SGHAT and CDR2 FQDESV (reference sequence). CDR3 sequence: CASSQTGSGNTIYF. CDR3 coding DNA: TGTGCCAGCAGCCAGACAGGATCTGGAAACACCATATATTTT.

This chain links TRBV9 with TRBJ1-1; TRBD1 agrees at 8 bases. Per the germline V gene, CDR1 is SGDLS and CDR2 is YYNGEE. J gave up 0 bases and V 4 bases, and 2 bases lay outside the gene matches. The CDR3 totals 14 residues. CDR3 sequence (DNA): TGTGCCAGCAGCCAGGGGGCCTTGAACACTGAAGCTTTCTTT. Protein: CASSQGALNTEAFF.

In its sample, this clone was seen once. This chain links TRBV6-5 with TRBJ2-7, with D possibly being TRBD2 (6 bases). The CDR3 sequence is 15 residues long. The V end lost 7 bases, the J end lost 0 bases, and 16 bases lay between the germline ends. Per germline, CDR1 MNHEY and CDR2 SVGAGI. The CDR3 here is CASKLGTPSSYEQYF. In DNA, the CDR3 is TGTGCCAGCAAACTCGGGACTCCCAGCTCCTACGAGCAGTACTTC.

V is TRBV28 and J is TRBJ2-3; D gene unclear. Between the trimmed V and J ends, which lost 5 bases and 0 bases, there was a span of 12 bases. Germline loops: CDR1 MDHEN, CDR2 SYDVKM. The length of the CDR3 is 15 residues. The CDR3 sequence: CASSPVITSTDTQYF. CDR3 sequence (DNA): TGTGCCAGCAGTCCAGTTATTACTAGCACAGATACGCAGTATTTT.

This sequence joins TRBV5-4 and TRBJ1-1; 10 positions match TRBD1. The germline CDR1 and CDR2 sequences are SGHNT and YYREEE (reference sequence). This CDR3 region has 17 residues. V lost 3 bases to trimming and J lost 2 bases; unmatched junction nucleotides: 10. The CDR3 sequence: CASSSLRDRGQNTEAFF. Written as DNA, the CDR3 is TGTGCCAGCAGCTCATTAAGGGACAGGGGCCAAAACACTGAAGCTTTCTTT.

The rearrangement links TRBV11-2 to TRBJ2-1; D is unresolved. CDR3 length: 14 residues. V lost 1 base to trimming and J lost 8 bases, with 12 bases between them. The germline CDR1 and CDR2 sequences are SGHAT and FQNNGV. The CDR3 region is CASSLGSRIDEQFF. The CDR3 DNA sequence: TGTGCCAGCAGCTTAGGGTCGAGGATCGATGAGCAGTTCTTC. The full variable domain, its missing parts supplied by reference TRBV11-2 and TRBJ2-1, is EAGVAQSPRYKIIEKRQSVAFWCNPISGHATLYWYQQILGQGPKLLIQFQNNGVVDDSQLPKDRFSAERLKGVDSTLKIQPAKLEDSAVYLCASSLGSRIDEQFFGPGTRLTVL.

The chain couples TRBV19 to TRBJ2-1, with 7 positions matching TRBD2. CDR3 length: 12 residues. V lost 9 bases to trimming and J lost 2 bases; unmatched junction nucleotides: 1. Germline V CDR1 and CDR2: LNHDA, SQIVND (reference sequence). The CDR3 protein is CASGLAYNEQFF. DNA of the CDR3: TGTGCCAGCGGACTAGCCTACAATGAGCAGTTCTTC.

The genes are TRBV9 and TRBJ2-1, with 7 bases fitting TRBD1. V lost 4 bases, J lost 4 bases, and 11 bases stayed unmatched. Germline-derived CDR1 and CDR2 are SGDLS and YYNGEE. The CDR3 spans 16 residues. The CDR3, as DNA: TGTGCCAGCAGCCCTACCGGGACAGCCTTTTACAATGAGCAGTTCTTC. Residues: CASSPTGTAFYNEQFF.

The gene calls are TRBV6-1 and TRBJ1-4; D not certain. The CDR3 sequence is 15 residues long. The ends were cut back, 1 base at V and 5 bases at J, with 11 bases in the middle. Germline lookup yields CDR1 MNHNS and CDR2 SASEGT. The CDR3 nucleotides read TGTGCCAGCAGTGAAGACCCCGGACCAAATGAAAAACTGTTTTTT. This gives the protein CASSEDPGPNEKLFF.

About this clone: This same CDR3 is encoded by further DNA sequences in the sample. This chain joins TRBV4-3 and TRBJ1-2, with 8 bases matching TRBD1. Germline trimming cut 1 base from V and 2 bases from J; bases unmatched to any gene: 3. Germline loops: CDR1 LGHNA, CDR2 YSLEER. The length of the CDR3 is 15 residues. The CDR3 nucleotides are TGCGCCAGCAGCCAAGTGAGACAGGGGAACTATGGCTACACCTTC. It yields the protein CASSQVRQGNYGYTF.

The chain links TRBV7-2 to TRBJ1-6, with 8 positions matching TRBD1. V lost 1 base to trimming and J lost 7 bases; unmatched junction nucleotides: 6. Germline V gene sequence: CDR1 SGHTA, CDR2 FQGNSA. The CDR3 covers 16 residues. The DNA of the CDR3 is TGTGCCAGCAGCTTAGACCCAGGGGGCCCAAATTCACCCCTCCACTTT. Translating it yields CASSLDPGGPNSPLHF.

The CDR3 DNA is TGTGCCAGTAGAAGGGAAGCCAATGAGCAGTTCTTC. Translated, it gives CASRREANEQFF. The chain employs TRBV19 and TRBJ2-1; no clear D gene. The germline V gene has CDR1 LNHDA and CDR2 SQIVND (reference sequence). Trimming removed 6 bases at V and 6 bases at J, with 9 bases between. This CDR3 has 12 amino acids.

The chain recombines TRBV11-1 with TRBJ2-7, with a tentative D call TRBD1 (5 bases). The V gene's germline CDR1 is SGHAT and CDR2 FQDESV (reference sequence). The V end lost 5 bases, the J end lost 2 bases, and 10 bases lay between the germline ends. The CDR3 is 13 amino acids. The CDR3 DNA reads as TGTGCCAGCAGCCTAGGACACCCCTACGAGCAGTACTTC. Translated, it gives CASSLGHPYEQYF.